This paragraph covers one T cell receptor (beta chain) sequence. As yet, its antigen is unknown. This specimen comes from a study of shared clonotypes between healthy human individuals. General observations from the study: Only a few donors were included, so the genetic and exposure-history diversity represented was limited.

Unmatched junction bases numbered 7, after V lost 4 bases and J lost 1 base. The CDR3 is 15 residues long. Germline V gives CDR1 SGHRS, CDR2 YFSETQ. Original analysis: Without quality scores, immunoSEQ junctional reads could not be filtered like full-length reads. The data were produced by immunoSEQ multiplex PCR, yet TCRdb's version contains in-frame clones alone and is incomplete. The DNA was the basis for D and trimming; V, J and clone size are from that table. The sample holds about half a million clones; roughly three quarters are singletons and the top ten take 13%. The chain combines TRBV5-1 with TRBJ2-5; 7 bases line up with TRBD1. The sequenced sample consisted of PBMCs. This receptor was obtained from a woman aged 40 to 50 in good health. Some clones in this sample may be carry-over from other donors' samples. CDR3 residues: CASSRGWDSQETQYF. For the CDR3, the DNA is TGCGCCAGCAGCCGCGGCTGGGACAGCCAAGAGACCCAGTACTTC. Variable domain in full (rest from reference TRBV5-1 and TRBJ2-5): KAGVTQTPRYLIKTRGQQVTLSCSPISGHRSVSWYQQTPGQGLQFLFEYFSETQRNKGNFPGRFSGRQFSNSRSEMNVSTLELGDSALYLCASSRGWDSQETQYFGPGTRLLVL.